This TCR beta chain comes out of a study of graft-versus-host responses after intestinal transplantation. About the study: Multivisceral, liver-intestinal, or isolated intestinal transplants were given to recipients.

Trimming left V 4 bases short and J 1 base short, with 8 bases between. CDR3 size: 13 residues. Germline loops: CDR1 SGDLS, CDR2 YYNGEE. Sequencing was performed with immunoSEQ multiplex PCR; in TCRdb, only in-frame clones are kept and a portion is missing. The table includes roughly 97,000 clones, 75% to 95% detected once. The gene calls are TRBV9 and TRBJ1-1; D unclear. The clonotype comes from a human patient who received an intestinal transplant, so some T cells may come from the graft donor. The specimen comprised PBMCs, sampled about 450 days after intestinal transplant. The CDR3 nucleotides are TGTGCCAGCAGCTTGAGCAGGAACACTGAAGCTTTCTTT. It translates to CASSLSRNTEAFF.